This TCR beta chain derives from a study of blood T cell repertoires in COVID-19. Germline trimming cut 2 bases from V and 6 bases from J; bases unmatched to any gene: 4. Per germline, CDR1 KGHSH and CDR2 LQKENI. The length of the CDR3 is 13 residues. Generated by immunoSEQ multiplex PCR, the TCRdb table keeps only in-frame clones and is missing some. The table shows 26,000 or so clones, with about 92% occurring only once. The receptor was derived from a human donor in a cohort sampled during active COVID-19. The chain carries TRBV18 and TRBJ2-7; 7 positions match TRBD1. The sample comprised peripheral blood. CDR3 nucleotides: TGTGCCAGCTCACCAGACAGGGATGGCGAGCAGTACGTC. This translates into CASSPDRDGEQYV.